Below are 13 T cell receptor beta chains sequenced from a single sample in a study of blood T cell repertoires in COVID-19. The method was immunoSEQ multiplex PCR; TCRdb's version includes in-frame clones alone and lacks a portion of them. The data contain about 180,000 clones, around 87% of them seen just once; the ten biggest clones take up 0.58%. The source material was peripheral blood. Receptors were obtained from a man aged 60 to 69 with COVID-19, enrolled during active disease.

This clone was recorded only once. The chain combines TRBV4-1 with TRBJ1-5, with a weak D call TRBD1 (5 bases). The CDR3 totals 14 residues. Trimming cost V 4 bases and J 5 bases, with 12 bases left between them. Germline CDR1 and CDR2: MGHRA and YSYEKL. The CDR3 reads CASSRPDRDQPQHF. For the CDR3, the DNA is TGCGCCAGCAGCCGACCCGACAGAGATCAGCCCCAGCATTTT.

V usage is TRBV30 and J usage is TRBJ2-3; D gene ambiguous. This CDR3 has 11 amino acids. Germline V gene lookup returns CDR1 GTSNPN and CDR2 SVGIG (reference sequence). Trimming left V 2 bases short and J 3 bases short, with 3 bases between. In DNA, the CDR3 is TGTGCCTGGAGTCAGACAGATACGCAGTATTTT. Translated, it gives CAWSQTDTQYF.

V and J are TRBV28 and TRBJ1-1; 8 bases are shared with TRBD1. J gave up 1 base and V 5 bases, and 3 bases lay outside the gene matches. Germline values: CDR1 MDHEN, CDR2 SYDVKM. The CDR3 loop spans 14 amino acids. In DNA, the CDR3 is TGTGCCAGCAGTCTTGGGACAGGGAACACTGAAGCTTTCTTT. Translation: CASSLGTGNTEAFF.

V usage is TRBV7-2 and J usage is TRBJ2-1; the match to TRBD2 covers 13 bases. Germline lookup yields CDR1 SGHTA and CDR2 FQGNSA. The CDR3 consists of 18 residues. With 5 bases clipped from V and 0 bases from J, the junction kept 7 bases outside the gene matches. CDR3 loop: CASSPGLAGMSSYNEQFF. As DNA, the CDR3 is TGTGCCAGCAGCCCGGGACTAGCGGGGATGAGCTCCTACAATGAGCAGTTCTTC.

The CDR3 sequence: CASSILVGQGVEQYF. The CDR3 DNA is TGTGCCAGCAGTATCTTGGTCGGGCAGGGGGTCGAGCAGTACTTC. This chain uses TRBV27 with TRBJ2-7, with TRBD1 matching over 7 bases. Germline trimming cut 5 bases from V and 6 bases from J; bases unmatched to any gene: 13. Germline CDR1 and CDR2: MNHEY and SMNVEV (reference sequence). The CDR3 has 15 amino acids.

V usage is TRBV6-2 or TRBV6-3 and J usage is TRBJ2-2, with a weak D call TRBD1 (5 bases). The CDR3 consists of 16 residues. The V gene lost 0 bases and the J gene lost 4 bases, with 12 bases spanning the gap. Germline CDR1 MNHEY, CDR2 SVGEGT. As DNA, the CDR3 is TGTGCCAGCAGTTACTCGGCAGGGCCGAGCACCGGGGAGCTGTTTTTT. Residues: CASSYSAGPSTGELFF.

This clone was found a few times. Here the CDR3 DNA reads TGTGCCAGCAGCTTAGCCAGGGCGGGGTCCTACGAGCAGTACTTC. Its protein product is CASSLARAGSYEQYF. The chain uses TRBV11-2 and TRBJ2-7, with a tentative D call TRBD2 (6 bases). V dropped 1 base and J dropped 1 base, with 11 bases sitting between them. CDR1 is SGHAT and CDR2 is FQNNGV in the germline V gene. The CDR3 length is 15 residues.

In this sample, this clone turned up once. The rearrangement uses TRBV7-2 and TRBJ2-3; TRBD2 agrees at 15 bases. Trimming cost V 5 bases and J 3 bases; bases outside gene matches: 9. Germline CDR1 and CDR2: SGHTA and FQGNSA. This CDR3 has 18 residues. CDR3 nucleotide sequence: TGTGCCAGCAGCCAACGTCCCGGGACTAGCGGGAGGACAGATACGCAGTATTTT. Its translation is CASSQRPGTSGRTDTQYF.

The V and J genes are TRBV6-6 and TRBJ2-7, with D tentatively TRBD2 (5 bases). CDR1 and CDR2 from the germline V gene are MNHNY and SVGAGI (reference sequence). The length of the CDR3 is 15 residues. V was clipped by 5 bases and J by 2 bases, with 16 bases between them. The CDR3 bases are TGTGCCAGCAGTGATGAGGGAATAGGAACCTACGAGCAGTACTTC. Its translation: CASSDEGIGTYEQYF.

The V and J genes are TRBV5-1 and TRBJ2-3; D perhaps matches TRBD2 (6 bases). The germline CDR1 and CDR2 sequences are SGHRS and YFSETQ. The V end was cut by 5 bases, the J end by 4 bases, with 14 bases between. The CDR3 totals 14 residues. The CDR3 sequence is CASRDGSAADTQYF. CDR3 DNA: TGCGCCAGCAGAGACGGGAGTGCCGCAGATACGCAGTATTTT.

This chain links TRBV19 with TRBJ1-5; 8 bases match TRBD1. The germline V gene has CDR1 LNHDA and CDR2 SQIVND (reference sequence). The CDR3 covers 16 residues. V shed 4 bases and J 8 bases; nucleotides not matched to a gene: 13. CDR3 amino acids: CASSTFGQGTTKPQHF. The CDR3 region has the DNA TGTGCCAGTAGTACCTTTGGACAGGGAACTACGAAGCCCCAGCATTTT.

This sequence joins TRBV18 and TRBJ1-3, with a tentative D call TRBD1 (5 bases). V lost 1 base and J lost 4, with 11 bases in between. Germline CDR1 and CDR2: KGHSH and LQKENI. The CDR3 loop spans 15 amino acids. The CDR3 sequence: CASSPQGPSGNTIYF. The CDR3 DNA reads as TGTGCCAGCTCACCACAGGGGCCAAGCGGAAACACCATATATTTT. Full variable domain (remainder filled in from reference TRBV18 and TRBJ1-3): NAGVMQNPRHLVRRRGQEARLRCSPMKGHSHVYWYRQLPEEGLKFMVYLQKENIIDESGMPKERFSAEFPKEGPSILRIQQVVRGDSAAYFCASSPQGPSGNTIYFGEGSWLTVV.

The V call is TRBV27, the J call TRBJ2-5; 7 bases fit TRBD1. The CDR3 spans 14 residues. V lost 6 bases to trimming and J lost 4 bases; unmatched junction nucleotides: 8. Germline CDR1 is MNHEY and CDR2 is SMNVEV (reference sequence). Here the CDR3 DNA reads TGTGCCAGCAGGGGGACAGCCGCAACAGAGACCCAGTACTTC. Translated, it gives CASRGTAATETQYF.